Below are 20 T cell receptor beta chains sequenced from a single sample in a study of cytomegalovirus exposure and HLA in healthy donors. Measured with immunoSEQ multiplex PCR; TCRdb has only the in-frame clones, and not every one. This table holds 66,000 or so clones, around 97% found once. The sample consisted of PBMCs. Source of these receptors: a young woman in good health and CMV-seropositive.

This rearrangement joins TRBV18 to TRBJ2-7, with 10 bases fitting TRBD1. CDR1 KGHSH and CDR2 LQKENI come from the germline V gene. CDR3 length: 16 residues. V was pared by 0 bases and J by 5 bases, with 7 bases of the junction left unmatched. The CDR3 region has the DNA TGTGCCAGCTCACCACCCCCGACAGGGGGCTTCCACGAGCAGTACTTC. It codes for CASSPPPTGGFHEQYF.

The gene calls are TRBV6-5 and TRBJ1-1; 8 positions agree with TRBD1. This CDR3 is built from 13 residues. After removal of 6 bases from V and 4 bases from J, the junction contained 4 bases not matched to a gene. The V gene's germline CDR1 is MNHEY and CDR2 SVGAGI. The CDR3 nucleotides are TGTGCCAGCAGGGGACAGGAGGGCACTGAAGCTTTCTTT. Its protein is CASRGQEGTEAFF.

The chain couples TRBV6-1 to TRBJ1-2; D is possibly TRBD1 (5 bases). Germline CDR1 reads MNHNS; CDR2 reads SASEGT. The CDR3 runs to 15 residues. Trimming took 1 base from V and 3 from J, leaving 12 bases between them. CDR3 loop: CASSEGGGLDYGYTF. The CDR3 coding sequence is TGTGCCAGCAGTGAAGGGGGGGGTTTGGACTATGGCTACACCTTC.

The V gene is TRBV28, the J gene TRBJ1-4, with D unclear. The germline V and J ends were trimmed by 3 bases and 3 bases, with 8 bases remaining between them. Germline CDR1 reads MDHEN; CDR2 reads SYDVKM. The CDR3 has 14 residues. The CDR3 DNA sequence: TGTGCCAGCAGTTTCCAGTTGGCTAATGAAAAACTGTTTTTT. It yields the protein CASSFQLANEKLFF.

This chain connects TRBV28 to TRBJ2-1; maybe TRBD1 (5 bases). Germline values: CDR1 MDHEN, CDR2 SYDVKM. Trimming pared 1 base from V and 0 bases from J, leaving 19 bases between. This CDR3 spans 19 amino acids. CDR3 nucleotide sequence: TGTGCCAGCAGTTTATTAGTAACAATTACAGGCAGCTCCTACAATGAGCAGTTCTTC. It is translated as CASSLLVTITGSSYNEQFF.

The chain links TRBV6-5 to TRBJ1-2; D uncertain. The CDR3 extends over 14 amino acids. The germline V gene encodes CDR1 MNHEY and CDR2 SVGAGI. V was shortened by 2 bases and J by 1 base, with 8 bases between the two germline ends. This chain's CDR3 is CASSYLHSNYGYTF. The CDR3 region has the DNA TGTGCCAGCAGTTACCTGCACAGTAACTATGGCTACACCTTC.

J is TRBJ2-1 and V is TRBV4-1; D possibly corresponds to TRBD2 (6 bases). This CDR3 has 15 residues. Germline V gene sequence: CDR1 MGHRA, CDR2 YSYEKL. V was pared by 1 base and J by 7 bases, with 14 bases between. The CDR3, as DNA: TGCGCCAGCAGCCAAGTCGGAGGGAGAGAGAATGAGCAGTTCTTC. Encoded protein: CASSQVGGRENEQFF.

The chain employs TRBV27 and TRBJ2-7; TRBD1 is a possible D gene (5 bases). Germline-derived CDR1 and CDR2 are MNHEY and SMNVEV (reference sequence). V lost 0 bases to trimming and J lost 6 bases, with 9 bases between them. CDR3 size: 13 residues. CDR3 loop: CASSLSAGFEQYF. Written as DNA, the CDR3 is TGTGCCAGCAGTTTATCGGCAGGGTTCGAGCAGTACTTC.

This clone was picked up one time. This chain joins TRBV15 and TRBJ2-6, with no clear D. Germline V gene sequence: CDR1 LNHNV, CDR2 YYDKDF (reference sequence). V lost 0 bases and J 0 bases, leaving 9 bases between the germline ends. CDR3 length: 17 residues. CDR3 in DNA: TGTGCCACCAGCAGAGATCGGAGACCCTCTGGGGCCAACGTCCTGACTTTC. This encodes CATSRDRRPSGANVLTF.

CDR3 coding DNA: TGCGCCAGCAGCTTGGGGACAGGGGGCACCATCTCCTACGAGCAGTACTTC. Protein: CASSLGTGGTISYEQYF. The chain joins TRBV5-1 to TRBJ2-7; 11 bases are shared with TRBD1. Germline trimming cut 0 bases from V and 0 bases from J; bases unmatched to any gene: 5. The CDR3 has 17 amino acids. Looked up from germline, CDR1 is SGHRS and CDR2 is YFSETQ.

The chain links TRBV5-6 to TRBJ1-1; D is undetermined. The ends were cut back, 0 bases at V and 4 bases at J, with 7 bases in the middle. CDR3 length: 13 amino acids. Germline-derived CDR1 and CDR2 are SGHDT and YYEEEE. The CDR3 reads CASSLAESTEAFF. The CDR3 coding sequence is TGTGCCAGCAGCTTGGCCGAGAGCACTGAAGCTTTCTTT.

The chain employs TRBV18 and TRBJ2-4; no clear D. Germline values: CDR1 KGHSH, CDR2 LQKENI. The CDR3 loop spans 15 amino acids. Between the trimmed V and J ends, which lost 0 bases and 8 bases, there was a span of 14 bases. The CDR3 DNA follows: TGTGCCAGCTCACCACCGAATATCCCTAGAGACATTCAGTACTTC. Protein sequence: CASSPPNIPRDIQYF.

V is TRBV28 and J is TRBJ2-7; D is uncertain. Germline CDR1 and CDR2: MDHEN and SYDVKM. The CDR3 is 14 amino acids. Trimming cost V 3 bases and J 3 bases, with 12 bases left between them. CDR3 residues: CASSLSQPSYEQYF. CDR3 sequence (DNA): TGTGCCAGCAGTTTGAGTCAACCAAGCTACGAGCAGTACTTC.

V usage is TRBV27 and J usage is TRBJ2-7, with no clear D. The CDR3 length is 11 residues. V lost 7 bases and J 0 bases, leaving 4 bases between the germline ends. Germline values: CDR1 MNHEY, CDR2 SMNVEV (reference sequence). This chain's CDR3 is CASILSYEQYF. The CDR3 bases are TGTGCCAGCATTCTCTCCTACGAGCAGTACTTC.

The chain carries TRBV11-2 and TRBJ2-2; TRBD2 aligns across 11 bases. CDR1 is SGHAT, CDR2 FQNNGV, per germline. J gave up 2 bases and V 5 bases, and 4 bases lay outside the gene matches. The CDR3 totals 16 residues. CDR3 sequence reads: CASSDGTSGNTGELFF. For the CDR3, the DNA is TGTGCCAGCAGCGACGGGACTAGCGGTAACACCGGGGAGCTGTTTTTT.

V gene TRBV30 combines with J gene TRBJ1-2; a weak D match, TRBD1 (6 bases). The CDR3 contains 15 residues. The V end was cut by 1 base, the J end by 3 bases, with 15 bases between. Per the germline V gene, CDR1 is GTSNPN and CDR2 is SVGIG (reference sequence). CDR3 sequence reads: CAWSAPWGHDYGYTF. CDR3 nucleotides: TGTGCCTGGAGTGCACCGTGGGGGCACGACTATGGCTACACCTTC.

The chain carries TRBV13 and TRBJ2-5; 8 bases agree with TRBD1. Germline lookup yields CDR1 PRHDT and CDR2 FYEKMQ (reference sequence). This CDR3 has 15 amino acids. V gave up 5 bases and J gave up 1 base; unmatched junction bases: 6. DNA for the CDR3: TGTGCCAGCAGCCCCACCGGGACAGGCCAAGAGACCCAGTACTTC. Translating it yields CASSPTGTGQETQYF.

This clone was seen just once. The V call is TRBV27, the J call TRBJ2-7, with D perhaps TRBD1 (7 bases). CDR3 length: 14 residues. Germline CDR1 is MNHEY and CDR2 is SMNVEV (reference sequence). V gave up 4 bases and J gave up 2 bases, with 12 bases separating them. The CDR3 nucleotides are TGTGCCAGCAGTTCGGGGGACAGCACCTACGAGCAGTACTTC. As protein: CASSSGDSTYEQYF.

Turning to this clone: It is unclear where the CDR3 begins or ends on the DNA, so no DNA is shown, and the CDR3 is as TCRdb lists it. The chain carries TRBV2 and TRBJ2-1; TRBD2 was called by the table and not checked on the DNA. Germline V gives CDR1 SNHLY, CDR2 FYNNEI. Both ends counted, the CDR3 spans 11 residues. The chain's CDR3 is CASILVGGQFF.

This CDR3 is CASSPLRRGEDYGYTF. The CDR3 bases are TGTGCCAGCTCACCGCTCCGCCGGGGGGAAGACTATGGCTACACCTTC. The chain has TRBV18 and TRBJ1-2, with D possibly being TRBD1 (5 bases). The germline gives CDR1 KGHSH, CDR2 LQKENI. The CDR3 runs to 16 residues. The V end was cut by 3 bases, the J end by 3 bases, with 17 bases between.